This TCR beta chain emerged from a study of cytomegalovirus exposure and HLA in healthy donors (dated by TCRdb to 2016 to 2017). A note on the overall study: According to a later analysis, the 120 or so validation repertoires were produced on the same platform as the approximately 600 repertoires of the first cohort. The study was designed to test whether signatures of past pathogen exposure could be identified by cataloging public T cell receptors. In addition to the first cohort of 500 to 850 subjects, a separate validation cohort of approximately 120 different subjects was used. To predict cytomegalovirus infection status, the study combined high-throughput TCR immunosequencing, statistical association of individual TCRs with disease status, and machine learning. What the research found in general, with its limitations: A later analysis lacked HLA typing for the validation cohort, so it scored co-occurrence in that cohort across all 120 repertoires. In a later analysis, TCRs clustered in the first cohort were found to also tend to co-occur in the roughly 120 validation repertoires, with approximately 95% of cluster scores above 0. Cytomegalovirus status was reported to be diagnosed by the classifier with high specificity and sensitivity in both the original and validation cohorts. Across donors, most TCR sequences were observed very rarely, whereas some public TCRs were present in many individuals. The study listed 150 to 200 TCR beta chains as associated with cytomegalovirus. In vitro tests confirmed that a few of the cytomegalovirus-associated TCR beta chains recognize cytomegalovirus antigens. The authors suggested that the approach could potentially be extended to other disease states and immunological phenotypes.

The library was built by means of the immunoSEQ multiplex PCR assay. The original methods were these. A statistical classification framework was built to diagnose cytomegalovirus status from the catalog of TCR beta chain sequences. TCRdb took over this immuneACCESS table, retaining in-frame rearrangements with V and J assigned. Such tables are incomplete; in checked studies, under half of the missing clones stem from an unresolved V gene, and the remainder is unexplained. The DNA gave D and trimming, while V, J and clone size come from that table. This sample gives over 150,000 clones in total; approximately 86% of them show up just once. The ten largest clones take up 20% to 25% of the sample. The donors were included in the validation cohort of some 120 subjects, a group kept apart from the roughly 680-subject first cohort. CDR1 and CDR2 are drawn from the germline V gene: SGHTA, FQGNSA. The CDR3 runs 17 residues from the cysteine to the phenylalanine. Just CDR3 DNA is preserved here, 51 bases in frame from base 1. The germline V and J ends show losses of 3 bases and 7 bases respectively, and no gene match explains 14 bases of the junction.

A remark on this clone: What antigen it recognizes has not been identified. Base-call qualities are not available, and no considerably larger clone is one nucleotide away.

The V and J segments used are TRBV7-2 and TRBJ2-1; 8 of the junction bases match TRBD1. Sequencing was carried out using PBMCs. The clonotype originates from a man aged 18-30 years in good health and CMV-seropositive. The CDR3 region: CASSFESTGAAGNEQFF. The base sequence is TGTGCCAGCAGCTTTGAATCGACAGGGGCGGCTGGGAATGAGCAGTTCTTC.